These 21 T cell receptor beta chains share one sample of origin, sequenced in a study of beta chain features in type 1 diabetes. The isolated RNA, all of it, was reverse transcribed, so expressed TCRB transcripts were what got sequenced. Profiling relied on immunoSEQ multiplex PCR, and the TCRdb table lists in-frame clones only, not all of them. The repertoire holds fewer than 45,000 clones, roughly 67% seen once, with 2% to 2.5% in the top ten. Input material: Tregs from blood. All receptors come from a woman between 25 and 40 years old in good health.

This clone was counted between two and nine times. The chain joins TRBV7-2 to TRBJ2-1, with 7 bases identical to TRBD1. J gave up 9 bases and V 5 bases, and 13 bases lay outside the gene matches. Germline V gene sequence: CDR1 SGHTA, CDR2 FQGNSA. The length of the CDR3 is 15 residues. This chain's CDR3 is CASSGRQGQWSEQFF. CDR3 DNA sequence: TGTGCCAGCAGCGGACGACAGGGCCAATGGAGTGAGCAGTTCTTC.

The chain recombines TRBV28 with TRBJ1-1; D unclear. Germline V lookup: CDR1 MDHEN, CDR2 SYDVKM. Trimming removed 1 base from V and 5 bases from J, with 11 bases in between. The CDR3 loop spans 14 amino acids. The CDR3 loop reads CASSLSYSWTEAFF. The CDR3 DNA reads TGTGCCAGCAGTTTATCGTACAGTTGGACTGAAGCTTTCTTT. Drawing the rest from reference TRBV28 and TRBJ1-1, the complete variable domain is DVKVTQSSRYLVKRTGEKVFLECVQDMDHENMFWYRQDPGLGLRLIYFSYDVKMKEKGDIPEGYSVSREKKERFSLILESASTNQTSMYLCASSLSYSWTEAFFGQGTRLTVV.

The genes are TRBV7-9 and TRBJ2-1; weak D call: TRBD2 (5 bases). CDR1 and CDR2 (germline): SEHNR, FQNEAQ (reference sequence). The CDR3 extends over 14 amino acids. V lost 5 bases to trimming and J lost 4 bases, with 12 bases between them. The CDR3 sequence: CASSPRTSYNEQFF. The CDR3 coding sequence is TGTGCCAGCAGCCCTCGGACTTCTTACAATGAGCAGTTCTTC.

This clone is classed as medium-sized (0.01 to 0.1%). The CDR3 region is CASSFQRVASNQPQHF. In DNA, the CDR3 is TGTGCCAGCAGCTTTCAACGGGTAGCGAGCAATCAGCCCCAGCATTTT. The J gene is TRBJ1-5, the V gene TRBV7-4; D gene uncertain. There are 16 residues in the CDR3. The V and J ends lost 3 bases and 1 base respectively, with 13 bases between them. The V gene's germline CDR1 is SGHVT and CDR2 SQSDAQ.

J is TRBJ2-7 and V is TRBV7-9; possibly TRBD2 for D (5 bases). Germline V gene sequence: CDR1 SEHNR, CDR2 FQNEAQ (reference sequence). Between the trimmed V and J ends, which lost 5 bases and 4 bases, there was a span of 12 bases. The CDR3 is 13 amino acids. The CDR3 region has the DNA TGTGCCAGCAGCCCCGGAGGAATTTACGAGCAGTACTTC. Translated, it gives CASSPGGIYEQYF.

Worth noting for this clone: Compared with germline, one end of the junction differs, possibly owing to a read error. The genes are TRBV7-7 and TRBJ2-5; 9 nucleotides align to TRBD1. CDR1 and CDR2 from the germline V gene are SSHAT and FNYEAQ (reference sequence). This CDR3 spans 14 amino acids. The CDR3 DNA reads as TGTGCTAGCAGCTTAACAGGGGGCCGTGAGACCCAGTACTTC. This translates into CASSLTGGRETQYF.

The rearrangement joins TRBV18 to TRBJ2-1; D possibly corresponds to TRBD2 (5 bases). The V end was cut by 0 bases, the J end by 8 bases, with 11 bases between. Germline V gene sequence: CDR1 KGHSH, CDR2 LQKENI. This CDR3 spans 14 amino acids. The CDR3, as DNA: TGTGCCAGCTCACCACCGGAGCGGACTTATGAGCAGTTCTTC. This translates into CASSPPERTYEQFF. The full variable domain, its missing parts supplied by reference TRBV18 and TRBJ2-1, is NAGVMQNPRHLVRRRGQEARLRCSPMKGHSHVYWYRQLPEEGLKFMVYLQKENIIDESGMPKERFSAEFPKEGPSILRIQQVVRGDSAAYFCASSPPERTYEQFFGPGTRLTVL.

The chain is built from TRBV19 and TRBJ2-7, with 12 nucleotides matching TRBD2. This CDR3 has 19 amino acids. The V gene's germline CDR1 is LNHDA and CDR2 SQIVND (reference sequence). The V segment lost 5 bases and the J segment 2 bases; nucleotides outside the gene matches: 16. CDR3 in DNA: TGTGCCAGTAGTGTCCGACAGGGTGCTCCTAGCGGGAGGGCCTACGAGCAGTACTTC. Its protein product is CASSVRQGAPSGRAYEQYF.

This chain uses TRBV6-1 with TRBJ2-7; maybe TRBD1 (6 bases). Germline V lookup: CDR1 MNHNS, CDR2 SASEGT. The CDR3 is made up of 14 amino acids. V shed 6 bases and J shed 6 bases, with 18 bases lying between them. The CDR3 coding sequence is TGTGCCAGCAGCCCAGGGGCAGGGTGGGTCGAGCAGTACTTC. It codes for CASSPGAGWVEQYF.

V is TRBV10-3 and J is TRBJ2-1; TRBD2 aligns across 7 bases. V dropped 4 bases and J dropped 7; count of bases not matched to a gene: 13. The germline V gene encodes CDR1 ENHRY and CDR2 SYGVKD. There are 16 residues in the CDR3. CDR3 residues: CAISAFSRGSRNEQFF. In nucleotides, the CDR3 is TGTGCCATCAGTGCATTTTCTCGCGGGAGTAGAAATGAGCAGTTCTTC.

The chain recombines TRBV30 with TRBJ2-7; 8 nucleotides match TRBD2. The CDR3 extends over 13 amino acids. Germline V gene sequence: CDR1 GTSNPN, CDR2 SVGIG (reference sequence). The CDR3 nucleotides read TGTGCTACAGTCATAGCGGGGCACTACGAGCAGTACTTC. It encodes CATVIAGHYEQYF.

CDR3 DNA: TGCGCCAGCAGTCGCCAGGGATTTGGAGAGACCCAGTACTTC. Its translation is CASSRQGFGETQYF. This chain uses TRBV23-1 with TRBJ2-5, with TRBD1 as a possible D gene (5 bases). TRBV23-1 falls under the ORF class, with uncertain function. Between the trimmed V and J ends, which lost 4 bases and 4 bases, there was a span of 13 bases. CDR3 length: 14 residues.

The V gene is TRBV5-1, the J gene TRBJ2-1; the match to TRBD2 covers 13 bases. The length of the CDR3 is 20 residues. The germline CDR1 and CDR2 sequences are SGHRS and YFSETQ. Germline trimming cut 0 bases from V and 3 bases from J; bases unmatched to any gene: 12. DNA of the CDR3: TGCGCCAGCAGCTTGGCCATGGGGGCCCGGACTAGCGGGAGCTACAATGAGCAGTTCTTC. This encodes CASSLAMGARTSGSYNEQFF.

The CDR3 sequence is CAWDKGAGGYTF. The CDR3, as DNA: TGTGCCTGGGACAAGGGAGCAGGTGGCTACACCTTC. The chain joins TRBV30 to TRBJ1-2, with no clear D. This CDR3 is 12 amino acids long. Trimming shortened V by 5 bases and J by 7 bases, and 14 bases separated the two germline ends. Germline V gene sequence: CDR1 GTSNPN, CDR2 SVGIG (reference sequence). Full variable domain (missing parts from reference TRBV30 and TRBJ1-2): SQTIHQWPATLVQPVGSPLSLECTVEGTSNPNLYWYRQAAGRGLQLLFYSVGIGQISSEVPQNLSASRPQDRQFILSSKKLLLSDSGFYLCAWDKGAGGYTFGSGTRLTVV.

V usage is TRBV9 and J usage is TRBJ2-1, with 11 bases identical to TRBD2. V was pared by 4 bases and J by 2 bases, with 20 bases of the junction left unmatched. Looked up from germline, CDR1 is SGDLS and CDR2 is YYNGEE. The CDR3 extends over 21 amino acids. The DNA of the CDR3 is TGTGCCAGCAGCTCATCGCAAGCTAGGACTAGCGGGCTGCTGGCCTACAATGAGCAGTTCTTC. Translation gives CASSSSQARTSGLLAYNEQFF.

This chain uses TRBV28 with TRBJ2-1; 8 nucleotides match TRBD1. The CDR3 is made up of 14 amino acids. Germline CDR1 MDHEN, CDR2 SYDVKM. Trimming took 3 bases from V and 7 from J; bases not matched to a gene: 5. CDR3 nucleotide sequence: TGTGCCAGCAGTTTCCGGGACAGGAGGAATGAGCAGTTCTTC. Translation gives CASSFRDRRNEQFF.

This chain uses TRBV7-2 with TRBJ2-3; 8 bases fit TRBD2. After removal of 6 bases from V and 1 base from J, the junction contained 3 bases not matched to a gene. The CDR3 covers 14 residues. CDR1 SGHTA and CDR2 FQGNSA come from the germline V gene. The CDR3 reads CASRAGRGTDTQYF. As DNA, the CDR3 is TGTGCCAGCAGGGCCGGGAGGGGCACAGATACGCAGTATTTT.

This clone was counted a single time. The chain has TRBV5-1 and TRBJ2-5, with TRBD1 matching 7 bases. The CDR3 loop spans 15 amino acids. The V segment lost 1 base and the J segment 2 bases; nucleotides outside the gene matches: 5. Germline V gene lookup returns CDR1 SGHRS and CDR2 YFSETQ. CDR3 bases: TGCGCCAGCAGCTTGACCCCGGGACAGCAAGAGACCCAGTACTTC. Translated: CASSLTPGQQETQYF.

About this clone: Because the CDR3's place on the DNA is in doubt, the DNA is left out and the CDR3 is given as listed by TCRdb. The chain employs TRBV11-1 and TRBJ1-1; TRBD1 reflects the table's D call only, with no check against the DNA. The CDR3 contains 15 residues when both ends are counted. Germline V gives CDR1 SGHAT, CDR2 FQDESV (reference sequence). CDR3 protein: CASSLRARGNTEAFF.

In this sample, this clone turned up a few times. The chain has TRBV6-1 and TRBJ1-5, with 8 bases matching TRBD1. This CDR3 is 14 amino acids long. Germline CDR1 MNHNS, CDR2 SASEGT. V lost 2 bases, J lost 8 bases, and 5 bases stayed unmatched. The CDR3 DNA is TGTGCCAGCAGTGAACAGGGGGCGTTGGAGCCCCAGCATTTT. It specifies CASSEQGALEPQHF.

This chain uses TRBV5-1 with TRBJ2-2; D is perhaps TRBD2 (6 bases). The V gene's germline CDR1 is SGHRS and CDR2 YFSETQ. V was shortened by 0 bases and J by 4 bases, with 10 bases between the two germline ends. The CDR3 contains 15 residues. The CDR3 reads CASSLAGVSTGELFF. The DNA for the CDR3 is TGCGCCAGCAGCTTGGCGGGGGTGTCCACCGGGGAGCTGTTTTTT.